These 8 T cell receptor beta chains were all obtained from the same sample, sequenced in a study of T cells after yellow fever vaccination. In TCRdb, the 5' RACE reads were re-called with MiXCR into one record per CDR3 protein. Of a few hundred thousand distinct CDR3 sequences listed, under 15% are singletons. The sequencing used CD4+ T cells sorted from PBMCs, collected 45 days after the yellow fever booster vaccination. The receptors here all came from a man between 25 and 39 years old who received the YFV17D yellow fever vaccine.

Comments on this clonotype: An end of the junction does not agree with germline; a read error may underlie this. The V gene is TRBV7-7, the J gene TRBJ2-5; D might be TRBD2 (5 bases). This CDR3 contains 13 residues. Germline V gene data show CDR1 as SSHAT and CDR2 as FNYEAQ (reference sequence). CDR3 nucleotide sequence: TGTGCTAGCAGCTTAGCTTGGAGGGAGACCCAGTACTTC. Amino acids: CASSLAWRETQYF.

The V call is TRBV7-2, the J call TRBJ1-2; 9 bases match TRBD1. The V segment lost 5 bases and the J segment 8 bases; nucleotides outside the gene matches: 6. The CDR3 loop spans 13 amino acids. Germline V gives CDR1 SGHTA, CDR2 FQGNSA. CDR3 sequence: CASSHNRGRGYTF. In DNA form, the CDR3 reads TGTGCCAGCAGCCATAACAGGGGGCGAGGCTACACCTTC.

This clonotype turned up a few times. The CDR3 bases are TGTGCCAGCAGCCTCCTAGCGACCGAACAGTTCTTC. The encoded protein is CASSLLATEQFF. The chain recombines TRBV14 with TRBJ2-1, with D perhaps TRBD2 (6 bases). Germline CDR1 is SGHDN and CDR2 is FVKESK. V gave up 4 bases and J gave up 13 bases, with 14 bases separating them. The CDR3 has 12 residues.

The chain has TRBV2 and TRBJ1-5; D is ambiguous. The CDR3 covers 14 residues. The V gene's germline CDR1 is SNHLY and CDR2 FYNNEI. Trimming removed 6 bases from V and 4 bases from J, with 13 bases in between. The CDR3: CASSVFGPNQPQHF. CDR3 coding DNA: TGTGCCAGCAGCGTATTCGGGCCTAATCAGCCCCAGCATTTT.

The V and J genes are TRBV5-1 and TRBJ2-7, with a possible D match to TRBD1 (6 bases). The germline CDR1 and CDR2 sequences are SGHRS and YFSETQ. V shed 4 bases and J shed 2 bases, with 22 bases lying between them. The CDR3 runs to 17 residues. The CDR3 sequence: CASSIGYLSGEPYEQYF. The DNA of the CDR3 is TGCGCCAGCAGCATTGGGTATCTGTCAGGGGAACCCTACGAGCAGTACTTC.

The CDR3 is CSARQGPLQYF. CDR3 nucleotides: TGCAGTGCTAGACAGGGCCCCCTGCAGTACTTC. The chain carries TRBV20-1 and TRBJ2-7; tentatively, D is TRBD1 (5 bases). Deletions cut 2 bases from V and 9 bases from J, with 11 bases between. The CDR3 runs to 11 residues. Germline CDR1 and CDR2: DFQATT and SNEGSKA (reference sequence).

The chain couples TRBV30 to TRBJ2-3; D is perhaps TRBD2 (6 bases). Germline assignment: CDR1 GTSNPN and CDR2 SVGIG (reference sequence). The CDR3 extends over 13 amino acids. Trimming stripped 8 bases from V and 4 bases from J, with 16 bases between. CDR3: CAHLAGSADTQYF. Here the CDR3 DNA reads TGTGCCCACCTCGCCGGGAGTGCAGATACGCAGTATTTT.

The chain recombines TRBV9 with TRBJ2-1; D may be TRBD2 (5 bases). Per the germline V gene, CDR1 is SGDLS and CDR2 is YYNGEE. The CDR3 has 13 amino acids. Trimming removed 0 bases from V and 8 bases from J, with 9 bases in between. The CDR3 is CASSVEARDEQFF. CDR3 nucleotide sequence: TGTGCCAGCAGCGTAGAAGCGAGGGATGAGCAGTTCTTC.